These 13 T cell receptor beta chains were all obtained from the same sample, sequenced in a study of blood T cell repertoires in COVID-19. Libraries were prepared by immunoSEQ multiplex PCR; TCRdb keeps only in-frame clonotypes and omits some of them. The table has 280,000 or so clones, nearly 90% seen once. Sequencing used PBMCs or T cells enriched from blood (not recorded which). The receptor set was obtained from a woman aged 18-30 years with acute COVID-19.

Comment on this clone: The sample has other DNA sequences that encode this CDR3 too. CDR3 sequence (DNA): TGCGCCAGCAGCTTGGGGCAGGACTACAATGAGCAGTTCTTC. It translates to CASSLGQDYNEQFF. The rearrangement uses TRBV5-1 and TRBJ2-1; D not resolved. Germline CDR1 reads SGHRS; CDR2 reads YFSETQ. V was clipped by 0 bases and J by 3 bases, with 7 bases between them. This CDR3 is 14 amino acids long.

J is TRBJ1-2 and V is TRBV18, with 8 bases fitting TRBD1. The trim removed 8 bases at V and 5 bases at J, leaving 7 bases unmatched. The CDR3 covers 13 residues. Germline loops: CDR1 KGHSH, CDR2 LQKENI. The CDR3 DNA sequence: TGTGCCAGCCATCCAACAGGGGGATATGGCTACACCTTC. This gives the protein CASHPTGGYGYTF.

This chain links TRBV9 with TRBJ2-1; 11 nucleotides agree with TRBD2. This CDR3 has 16 residues. Germline assignment: CDR1 SGDLS and CDR2 YYNGEE. V shed 2 bases, J shed 2 bases, and the junction held 3 bases outside the gene matches. The CDR3 DNA follows: TGTGCCAGCAGCGTGATAGCGGGAGGGCCCTACAATGAGCAGTTCTTC. It encodes CASSVIAGGPYNEQFF.

V gene TRBV5-4 combines with J gene TRBJ2-7; 14 positions match TRBD2. The J segment lost 4 bases and the V segment lost 4 bases, leaving 7 bases of the junction unmatched. This CDR3 has 16 residues. Germline V CDR1 and CDR2: SGHNT, YYREEE (reference sequence). CDR3 DNA sequence: TGTGCCAGCAGCACGCCCGGGACTAGCGGGAGTTACGAGCAGTACTTC. It is translated as CASSTPGTSGSYEQYF. Full variable domain (outside the CDR3, taken from reference TRBV5-4 and TRBJ2-7): ETGVTQSPTHLIKTRGQQVTLRCSSQSGHNTVSWYQQALGQGPQFIFQYYREEENGRGNFPPRFSGLQFPNYSSELNVNALELDDSALYLCASSTPGTSGSYEQYFGPGTRLTVT.

This chain connects TRBV10-2 to TRBJ1-1; D ambiguous. The CDR3 spans 13 residues. The V end was cut by 3 bases, the J end by 1 base, with 6 bases between. Per the germline V gene, CDR1 is WSHSY and CDR2 is SAAADI. The CDR3 loop is CASSEQTNTEAFF. Written as DNA, the CDR3 is TGCGCCAGCAGTGAACAAACGAACACTGAAGCTTTCTTT.

The genes are TRBV18 and TRBJ2-3, with 13 bases lining up with TRBD2. Germline CDR1 is KGHSH and CDR2 is LQKENI. The V segment lost 3 bases and the J segment 6 bases; nucleotides outside the gene matches: 15. The CDR3 covers 19 residues. CDR3 residues: CASSPGLAGSNRQGDTQYF. In DNA form, the CDR3 reads TGTGCCAGCTCACCGGGACTAGCGGGATCGAATAGGCAAGGCGATACGCAGTATTTT.

This clone appeared once. The chain joins TRBV25-1 to TRBJ1-6; 8 nucleotides agree with TRBD1. J lost 7 bases, V lost 1 base, and 3 bases had no gene match. The CDR3 loop spans 15 amino acids. Germline V gives CDR1 MGHDK, CDR2 SYGVNS. As DNA, the CDR3 is TGTGCCAGCAGTGAATCAAGACAGGGGAATTCACCCCTCCACTTT. It specifies CASSESRQGNSPLHF.

The rearrangement uses TRBV29-1 and TRBJ2-7, with 9 nucleotides matching TRBD1. CDR1 SQVTM and CDR2 ANQGSEA come from the germline V gene. The CDR3 sequence is 12 residues long. V shed 7 bases, J shed 6 bases, and the junction held 7 bases outside the gene matches. DNA of the CDR3: TGCAGCGCCCTGGACAGGGGAGGCGAGCAGTACTTC. Protein sequence: CSALDRGGEQYF.

CDR3: CASSLGGASTGELFF. The CDR3 nucleotides are TGTGCCAGCAGCTTGGGAGGGGCGTCCACCGGGGAGCTGTTTTTT. This rearrangement joins TRBV7-9 to TRBJ2-2; 7 nucleotides line up with TRBD2. CDR3 length: 15 residues. Trimming took 3 bases from V and 4 from J; bases not matched to a gene: 5. Germline assignment: CDR1 SEHNR and CDR2 FQNEAQ (reference sequence).

This clone was found a few times. This chain connects TRBV18 to TRBJ2-5; TRBD2 matches at 7 bases. CDR1 KGHSH and CDR2 LQKENI come from the germline V gene. The CDR3 runs 13 residues. With 3 bases clipped from V and 4 bases from J, the junction kept 2 bases outside the gene matches. CDR3 sequence reads: CASSPGEGETQYF. CDR3 nucleotides: TGTGCCAGCTCACCGGGGGAGGGAGAGACCCAGTACTTC.

The rearrangement joins TRBV6-4 to TRBJ2-1; D unresolved. CDR1 is MRHNA and CDR2 is SNTAGT in the germline V gene. The CDR3 is 15 amino acids. V dropped 6 bases and J dropped 1 base, with 13 bases sitting between them. CDR3 sequence: CASRCCPRSYNEQFF. The CDR3 DNA reads TGTGCCAGCAGGTGTTGCCCTCGGTCCTACAATGAGCAGTTCTTC.

V is TRBV7-9 and J is TRBJ1-3, with D possibly being TRBD1 (6 bases). Trimming removed 3 bases from V and 0 bases from J, with 15 bases in between. The CDR3 has 17 amino acids. CDR1 is SEHNR, CDR2 FQNEAQ, per germline (reference sequence). The CDR3 DNA follows: TGTGCCAGCAGCTTTGGGTCGCAGGGGACCTCTGGAAACACCATATATTTT. This gives the protein CASSFGSQGTSGNTIYF.

A few counts support this clone. The rearrangement links TRBV10-1 to TRBJ2-2, with a possible D match to TRBD1 (6 bases). Germline assignment: CDR1 WNHNN and CDR2 SYGVQD (reference sequence). Between the trimmed V and J ends, which lost 5 bases and 4 bases, there was a span of 14 bases. The CDR3 has 15 residues. The DNA for the CDR3 is TGCGCCAGCAGTTTAGTCCCGACAGGCACCGGGGAGCTGTTTTTT. It specifies CASSLVPTGTGELFF.